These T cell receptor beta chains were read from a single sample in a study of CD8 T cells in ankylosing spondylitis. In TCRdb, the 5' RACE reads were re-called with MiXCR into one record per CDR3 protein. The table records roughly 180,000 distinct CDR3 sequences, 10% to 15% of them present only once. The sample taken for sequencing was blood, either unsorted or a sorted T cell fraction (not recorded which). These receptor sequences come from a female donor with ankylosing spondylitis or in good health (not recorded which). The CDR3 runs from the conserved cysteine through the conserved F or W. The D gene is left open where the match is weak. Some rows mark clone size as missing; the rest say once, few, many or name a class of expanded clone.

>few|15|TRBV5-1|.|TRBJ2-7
CASSLRQGGRDEQYF
TGCGCCAGCAGCCTCAGACAGGGAGGTAGGGACGAGCAGTACTTC
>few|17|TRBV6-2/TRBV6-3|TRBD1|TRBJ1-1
CASTDRGPRTLNAEAFF
TGTGCCAGCACTGACAGGGGGCCGAGAACACTGAACGCTGAAGCTTTCTTT
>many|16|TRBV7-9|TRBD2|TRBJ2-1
CASSLVLAGVVNEQFF
TGTGCCAGCAGCTTAGTTCTAGCGGGAGTGGTAAATGAGCAGTTCTTC
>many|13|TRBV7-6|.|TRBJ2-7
CASSFGQGGEQYF
TGTGCCAGCAGCTTTGGGCAGGGGGGCGAGCAGTACTTC
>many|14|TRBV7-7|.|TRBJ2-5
CASSSGPNQETQYF
TGTGCTAGCAGCTCCGGACCAAACCAAGAGACCCAGTACTTC
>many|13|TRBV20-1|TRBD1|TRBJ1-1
CSAEQGASTEAFF
TGCAGTGCCGAACAGGGGGCGAGTACTGAAGCTTTCTTT
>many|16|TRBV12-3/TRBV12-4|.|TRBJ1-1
CASSRQHWGNRAEAFF
TGTGCCAGCAGCAGACAGCACTGGGGAAACCGGGCTGAAGCTTTCTTT
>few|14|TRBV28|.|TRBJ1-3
CASTDTYSGNTIYF
TGTGCCAGCACAGACACCTACTCTGGAAACACCATATATTTT
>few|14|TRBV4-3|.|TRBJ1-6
CASSQVGTQSPLHF
TGCGCCAGCAGCCAAGTCGGTACGCAGTCACCCCTCCACTTT
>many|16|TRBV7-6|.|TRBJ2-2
CASSLVGGQDTGELFF
TGTGCCAGCAGCTTAGTTGGGGGGCAGGACACCGGGGAGCTGTTTTTT
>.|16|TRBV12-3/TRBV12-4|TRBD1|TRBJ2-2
CASSPGQAARTGELFF
TGTGCCAGCAGTCCAGGACAGGCCGCTCGCACCGGGGAGCTGTTTTTT
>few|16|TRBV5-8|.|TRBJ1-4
CASSFGTTSTNEKLFF
TGTGCCAGCAGCTTTGGCACAACCTCGACTAATGAAAAACTGTTTTTT
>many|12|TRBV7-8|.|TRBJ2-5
CASSLDRTQWDF
TGTGCCAGCAGCTTAGATCGTACCCAGTGGGACTTC
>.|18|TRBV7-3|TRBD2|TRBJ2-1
CASSFMASGRTHTNEQFF
TGTGCCAGCAGCTTTATGGCTAGCGGGAGAACCCATACCAATGAGCAGTTCTTC
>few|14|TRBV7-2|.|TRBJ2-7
CASSTTVESYEQYF
TGTGCCAGCAGCACTACGGTGGAATCCTACGAGCAGTACTTC
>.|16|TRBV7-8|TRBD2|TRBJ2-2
CAGRQGLAGATGELFF
TGTGCCGGCAGACAGGGACTAGCGGGAGCTACCGGGGAGCTGTTTTTT
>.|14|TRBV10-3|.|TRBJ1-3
CAISEGSPGNTIYF
TGTGCCATCAGTGAAGGTTCCCCTGGAAACACCATATATTTT
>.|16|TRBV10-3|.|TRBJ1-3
CAISDTRKNSGNTIYF
TGTGCCATCAGTGACACCAGGAAGAACTCTGGAAACACCATATATTTT
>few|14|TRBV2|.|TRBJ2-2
CASSEVPGTGELFF
TGTGCCAGCAGTGAAGTGCCGGGGACCGGGGAGCTGTTTTTT
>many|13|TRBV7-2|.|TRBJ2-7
CASSFVPTYEQYF
TGTGCCAGCAGCTTCGTACCAACTTACGAGCAGTACTTC
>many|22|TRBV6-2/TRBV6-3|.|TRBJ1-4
CASSQRHRIFGQGPSTNEKLFF
TGTGCCAGCAGTCAGAGGCACCGAATCTTCGGGCAAGGGCCTTCAACTAATGAAAAACTGTTTTTT
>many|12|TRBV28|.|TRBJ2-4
CASSQLLNIQYF
TGTGCCAGCAGTCAACTTTTGAACATTCAGTACTTC
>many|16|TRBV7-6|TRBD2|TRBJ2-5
CASSPRVGSGGETQYF
TGTGCCAGCAGCCCCAGGGTTGGTTCCGGGGGGGAGACCCAGTACTTC
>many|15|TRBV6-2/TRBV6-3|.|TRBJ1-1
CASSNSGVGNTEAFF
TGTGCCAGCAGCAACTCCGGGGTAGGGAACACTGAAGCTTTCTTT
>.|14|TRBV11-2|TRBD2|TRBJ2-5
CASSFSGSRETQYF
TGTGCCAGCAGCTTTAGCGGGAGCCGGGAGACCCAGTACTTC
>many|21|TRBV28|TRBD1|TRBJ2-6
CASSPLTMGQGLVSGANVLTF
TGTGCCAGCAGTCCACTGACCATGGGACAGGGGTTGGTCTCTGGGGCCAACGTCCTGACTTTC
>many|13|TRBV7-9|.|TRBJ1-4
CASSPSFGEKLFF
TGTGCCAGCAGCCCTTCGTTCGGTGAAAAACTGTTTTTT
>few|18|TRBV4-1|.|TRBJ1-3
CASSQDLNGAQSGNTIYF
TGCGCCAGCAGCCAAGATCTTAATGGGGCGCAGTCTGGAAACACCATATATTTT
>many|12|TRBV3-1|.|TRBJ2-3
CASSLSTDTQYF
TGTGCCAGCAGCCTTAGCACAGATACGCAGTATTTT
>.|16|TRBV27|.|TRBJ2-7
CASSLSPGPLAYEQYF
TGTGCCAGCAGTTTATCACCAGGACCGCTGGCCTACGAGCAGTACTTC
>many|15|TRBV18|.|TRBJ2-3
CASSPSSGSTDTQYF
TGTGCCAGCTCACCAAGTAGCGGAAGCACAGATACGCAGTATTTT
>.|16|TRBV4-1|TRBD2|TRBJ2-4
CASSQAREVAKNIQYF
TGCGCCAGCAGCCAGGCCCGGGAGGTAGCCAAAAACATTCAGTACTTC
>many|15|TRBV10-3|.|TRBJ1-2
CAIFQRTGTHGGYTF
TGTGCCATCTTCCAACGAACAGGGACTCATGGGGGCTACACCTTC
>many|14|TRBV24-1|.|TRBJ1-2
CATSDLRANYGYTF
TGTGCCACCAGTGATTTGAGGGCTAACTATGGCTACACCTTC
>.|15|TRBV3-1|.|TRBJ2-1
CASSQARGTVNEQFF
TGTGCCAGCAGCCAAGCCAGGGGCACTGTCAATGAGCAGTTCTTC
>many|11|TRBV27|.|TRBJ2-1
CASSLDGGQFF
TGTGCCAGCAGTCTAGATGGGGGGCAGTTCTTC
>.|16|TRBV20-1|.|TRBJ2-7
CSARDDRRNWNYEQYF
TGCAGTGCTAGAGATGACAGGAGAAATTGGAACTACGAGCAGTACTTC
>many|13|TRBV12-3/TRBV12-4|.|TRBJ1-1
CASSLLGVGEAFF
TGTGCCAGCAGTTTACTAGGGGTCGGTGAAGCTTTCTTT
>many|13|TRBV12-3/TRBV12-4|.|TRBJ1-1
CASSPREDTEAFF
TGTGCCAGCAGCCCCAGGGAGGACACTGAAGCTTTCTTT
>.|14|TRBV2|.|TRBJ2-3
CASSDGRFTDTQYF
TGTGCCAGCAGTGATGGTCGGTTCACAGATACGCAGTATTTT
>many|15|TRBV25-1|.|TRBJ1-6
CASGGEGSYNSPLHF
TGTGCCAGCGGGGGGGAAGGGTCCTATAATTCACCCCTCCACTTT
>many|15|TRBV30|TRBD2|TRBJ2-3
CAWDPLAGAGRVQYF
TGTGCCTGGGACCCACTAGCGGGAGCCGGGAGGGTGCAGTATTTT
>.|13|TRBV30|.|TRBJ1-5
CAWSEGLTRPQHF
TGTGCCTGGAGTGAGGGCTTAACGAGGCCCCAGCATTTT
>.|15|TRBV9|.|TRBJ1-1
CASSVAPQENTEAFF
TGTGCCAGCAGCGTAGCCCCCCAAGAGAACACTGAAGCTTTCTTT
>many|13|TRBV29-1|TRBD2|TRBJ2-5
CSVWTSGIKTQYF
TGCAGCGTCTGGACTAGCGGGATCAAGACCCAGTACTTC
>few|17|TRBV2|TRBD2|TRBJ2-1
CASSPNAGGRGSNEQFF
TGTGCCAGCAGTCCGAACGCCGGCGGGAGGGGTTCAAATGAGCAGTTCTTC
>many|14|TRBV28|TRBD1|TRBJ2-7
CATSLSQGAHEQYF
TGTGCCACTTCACTATCACAGGGGGCCCACGAGCAGTACTTC
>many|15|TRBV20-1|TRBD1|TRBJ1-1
CSAIHPGQGGTEAFF
TGCAGTGCCATCCATCCGGGACAGGGGGGCACTGAAGCTTTCTTT
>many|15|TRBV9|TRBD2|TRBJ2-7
CASSASGSYIYEQYF
TGTGCCAGCAGCGCTAGCGGGAGCTACATCTACGAGCAGTACTTC
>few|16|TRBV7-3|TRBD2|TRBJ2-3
CASSQRSGVSTDTQYF
TGTGCCAGCAGCCAGCGTAGCGGGGTTAGCACAGATACGCAGTATTTT